The 32 T cell receptor beta chains reported below all come from one sample, sequenced in a study of CD8+CD57+ T cells in acquired aplastic anemia. The template for TCR beta VDJ and CDR3 sequence profiling was genomic DNA. MiXCR, applied by TCRdb to the reads, yields one record per CDR3 protein. This sample has 150,000 to 200,000 distinct CDR3 sequences, with approximately 60% found just once. Source material: sorted CD4+, CD8+, or CD8+CD57+ T cells (not recorded which) from PBMCs. These receptors were taken from a human donor in good health.

The chain joins TRBV4-1 to TRBJ2-7; TRBD2 might be the D (6 bases). This CDR3 is 14 amino acids long. The germline V gene has CDR1 MGHRA and CDR2 YSYEKL. V lost 2 bases and J 5 bases, leaving 13 bases between the germline ends. The chain's CDR3 is CASSQNWRGHEQYF. DNA of the CDR3: TGCGCCAGCAGCCAAAACTGGAGGGGCCACGAGCAGTACTTC.

The sample holds many counts of this clonotype. This rearrangement joins TRBV5-6 to TRBJ2-7, with D tentatively TRBD1 (5 bases). This CDR3 has 14 residues. Germline V gene data show CDR1 as SGHDT and CDR2 as YYEEEE. Trimming took 3 bases from V and 3 from J, leaving 13 bases between them. CDR3 in DNA: TGTGCCAGCAGCTCAAGACACGACAGCTACGAGCAGTACTTC. This codes for CASSSRHDSYEQYF.

The chain employs TRBV2 and TRBJ2-7; 8 positions agree with TRBD1. Germline lookup yields CDR1 SNHLY and CDR2 FYNNEI. The CDR3 spans 14 residues. The V gene end was trimmed by 6 bases and the J gene end by 0 bases; junction bases not matched to a gene: 4. The DNA for the CDR3 is TGTGCCAGCAGGCGGGACAGGTCCTCCTACGAGCAGTACTTC. It specifies CASRRDRSSYEQYF.

The CDR3 nucleotides are TGTGCCAGCAGTTATCGGGACAGCTCCTACGAGCAGTACTTC. Translation gives CASSYRDSSYEQYF. The chain has TRBV27 and TRBJ2-7; the match to TRBD1 covers 7 bases. The germline V gene has CDR1 MNHEY and CDR2 SMNVEV (reference sequence). The J segment lost 0 bases and the V segment lost 4 bases, leaving 3 bases of the junction unmatched. This CDR3 is 14 amino acids long.

The J gene is TRBJ2-5, the V gene TRBV15; 7 bases map to TRBD2. CDR1 is LNHNV, CDR2 YYDKDF, per germline (reference sequence). This CDR3 region has 16 residues. With 1 base clipped from V and 0 bases from J, the junction kept 5 bases outside the gene matches. CDR3 loop: CATSRGSSGHQETQYF. CDR3 DNA: TGTGCCACCAGCAGAGGGTCTAGCGGCCACCAAGAGACCCAGTACTTC.

This clonotype has only one observation. This chain connects TRBV9 to TRBJ2-1; TRBD2 aligns across 12 bases. J lost 5 bases, V lost 0 bases, and 6 bases had no gene match. Germline V gives CDR1 SGDLS, CDR2 YYNGEE. This CDR3 is 17 amino acids long. CDR3 residues: CASSVELGLAGNNEQFF. The CDR3 region has the DNA TGTGCCAGCAGCGTAGAGCTCGGACTAGCGGGGAACAATGAGCAGTTCTTC.

The chain couples TRBV19 to TRBJ1-3, with D perhaps matching TRBD1 (5 bases). V was trimmed by 6 bases and J by 1 base, leaving 13 bases between them. CDR3 length equals 15 residues. CDR1 and CDR2 from the germline V gene are LNHDA and SQIVND (reference sequence). The CDR3 region is CASRPTGSSGNTIYF. The CDR3 DNA reads as TGTGCCAGTAGGCCTACAGGTTCTTCTGGAAACACCATATATTTT.

In regard to this clonotype: Just one base apart from a much larger clone, this may be a read error. The rearrangement uses TRBV12-3 or TRBV12-4 and TRBJ1-2; the D gene is possibly TRBD1 (6 bases). CDR3 length: 15 amino acids. The CDR3 DNA follows: TGTGCCAGCAGGCCACCGGGACACACATCTGATGGCTGCACCTTC. Amino acids: CASRPPGHTSDGCTF.

This clonotype has just a few counts. V is TRBV9 and J is TRBJ2-5, with 8 bases lining up with TRBD2. The V gene's germline CDR1 is SGDLS and CDR2 YYNGEE. The ends lost 0 bases at V and 4 bases at J; junction bases unmatched: 5. This CDR3 region has 15 residues. The CDR3 protein is CASSVGTSRTETQYF. The CDR3 bases are TGTGCCAGCAGCGTAGGGACTAGCCGGACAGAGACCCAGTACTTC.

The rearrangement joins TRBV5-4 to TRBJ1-6; no reliable D call. Germline V CDR1 and CDR2: SGHNT, YYREEE (reference sequence). This CDR3 is built from 15 residues. V lost 1 base and J 3 bases, leaving 8 bases between the germline ends. The CDR3: CASSLTGVYNSPLHF. CDR3 nucleotide sequence: TGTGCCAGCAGCTTGACCGGAGTCTATAATTCACCCCTCCACTTT.

This clonotype was observed many times. The chain couples TRBV15 to TRBJ2-7; D uncertain. The CDR3 is 14 residues long. V gave up 0 bases and J gave up 3 bases, with 9 bases separating them. CDR1 and CDR2 from the germline V gene are LNHNV and YYDKDF (reference sequence). CDR3 in DNA: TGTGCCACCAGCAGAGATTCTTCGGGCTACGAGCAGTACTTC. It is translated as CATSRDSSGYEQYF.

The rearrangement links TRBV6-5 to TRBJ1-3; D not resolved. Trimming took off 5 bases at V and 0 bases at J, with 8 bases between the two ends. Germline CDR1 MNHEY, CDR2 SVGAGI. The CDR3 has 14 residues. CDR3 sequence reads: CASSLAASGNTIYF. Here the CDR3 DNA reads TGTGCCAGCAGTCTCGCGGCCTCTGGAAACACCATATATTTT.

V usage is TRBV7-9 and J usage is TRBJ2-7, with 7 bases aligning to TRBD2. Trimming at V came to 5 bases and at J to 7 bases, leaving 8 bases not matched to a gene. Germline V lookup: CDR1 SEHNR, CDR2 FQNEAQ (reference sequence). This CDR3 spans 13 amino acids. CDR3 DNA: TGTGCCAGCAGCAGAGGGGAGGGGCGAGAGCAGTACTTC. Translating gives CASSRGEGREQYF.

The genes are TRBV2 and TRBJ2-1, with TRBD1 matching over 8 bases. V dropped 6 bases and J dropped 7; count of bases not matched to a gene: 8. This CDR3 is built from 14 residues. Per the germline V gene, CDR1 is SNHLY and CDR2 is FYNNEI. CDR3 sequence: CASSEDRAGNEQFF. In DNA form, the CDR3 reads TGTGCCAGCAGCGAGGACAGGGCGGGGAATGAGCAGTTCTTC.

Ten or more counts support this clonotype. The chain recombines TRBV27 with TRBJ2-7; tentative D call: TRBD1 (6 bases). The CDR3 consists of 13 residues. V dropped 4 bases and J dropped 0 bases, with 7 bases sitting between them. Per germline, CDR1 MNHEY and CDR2 SMNVEV (reference sequence). The CDR3 spells CASSWTVSYEQYF. The CDR3 DNA is TGTGCCAGCAGTTGGACAGTCTCCTACGAGCAGTACTTC.

CDR3 protein: CAISDRGYGYTF. DNA of the CDR3: TGTGCCATCAGTGACAGGGGCTATGGCTACACCTTC. This sequence joins TRBV10-3 and TRBJ1-2, with D possibly being TRBD1 (6 bases). Germline V CDR1 and CDR2: ENHRY, SYGVKD. Trimming removed 3 bases at V and 4 bases at J, with 6 bases between. The CDR3 length is 12 residues.

The rearrangement joins TRBV5-4 to TRBJ1-2, with D possibly TRBD1 on 5 matching bases. This CDR3 is built from 15 residues. Deletions cut 0 bases from V and 1 base from J, with 10 bases between. The germline V gene encodes CDR1 SGHNT and CDR2 YYREEE (reference sequence). The CDR3 loop is CASSLGQGLNYGYTF. The CDR3 DNA follows: TGTGCCAGCAGCTTGGGGCAGGGACTTAACTATGGCTACACCTTC.

This clonotype appeared many times. V is TRBV19 and J is TRBJ2-3; perhaps TRBD2 as D (6 bases). The V and J ends lost 7 bases and 4 bases respectively, with 21 bases between them. This CDR3 contains 16 residues. Germline V gives CDR1 LNHDA, CDR2 SQIVND (reference sequence). The CDR3 region is CASTSSPRGSADTQYF. Written as DNA, the CDR3 is TGTGCCAGTACCTCTTCCCCCCGGGGGAGCGCAGATACGCAGTATTTT.

The CDR3 DNA reads TGTGCCACCAGTGGGACCGGGACCCAAGCCTATGGCTACACCTTC. Protein sequence: CATSGTGTQAYGYTF. This chain links TRBV24-1 with TRBJ1-2, with D perhaps TRBD1 (5 bases). Germline V lookup: CDR1 KGHDR, CDR2 SFDVKD. This CDR3 region has 15 residues. The V end lost 5 bases, the J end lost 4 bases, and 16 bases lay between the germline ends.

This clonotype has only a few counts. V is TRBV5-1 and J is TRBJ2-1; 7 bases match TRBD2. The length of the CDR3 is 13 residues. The germline CDR1 and CDR2 sequences are SGHRS and YFSETQ. V shed 5 bases, J shed 9 bases, and the junction held 8 bases outside the gene matches. CDR3 DNA: TGCGCCAGCAGAGAGCGGGAAGGCGGTGAGCAGTTCTTC. It translates to CASREREGGEQFF.

This clonotype has a count of ten or more. The rearrangement links TRBV11-3 to TRBJ2-7; no definite D call. The V gene lost 5 bases and the J gene lost 2 bases, with 13 bases spanning the gap. The CDR3 is 14 amino acids. From germline, CDR1 is SGHNT and CDR2 YENEEA. The DNA for the CDR3 is TGTGCCAGCAGCCCCTTGATTGAGACCTACGAGCAGTACTTC. Translation: CASSPLIETYEQYF.

The chain combines TRBV15 with TRBJ1-1; 7 nucleotides align to TRBD1. The V gene's germline CDR1 is LNHNV and CDR2 YYDKDF (reference sequence). The J segment lost 4 bases and the V segment lost 2 bases, leaving 10 bases of the junction unmatched. The CDR3 extends over 16 amino acids. This CDR3 reads CATSRSLQGTGTEAFF. In DNA form, the CDR3 reads TGTGCCACCAGCAGATCCCTACAGGGGACCGGCACTGAAGCTTTCTTT.

In its sample, this clonotype was seen a few times. The chain employs TRBV10-3 and TRBJ2-3; 9 bases agree with TRBD2. Trimming took 7 bases from V and 4 from J; bases not matched to a gene: 3. CDR1 and CDR2 from the germline V gene are ENHRY and SYGVKD. The CDR3 totals 13 residues. CDR3 protein: CAITSGAPDTQYF. Written as DNA, the CDR3 is TGTGCCATCACTAGCGGGGCTCCAGATACGCAGTATTTT.

The rearrangement joins TRBV27 to TRBJ1-6; D may be TRBD1 (6 bases). V was cut by 6 bases and J by 11 bases, with 14 bases left in between. The CDR3 has 13 amino acids. CDR1 and CDR2 from the germline V gene are MNHEY and SMNVEV (reference sequence). The CDR3 nucleotides read TGTGCCAGCAGGGACAGCAATTTTCCACCCCTCCACTTT. Protein sequence: CASRDSNFPPLHF.

V gene TRBV9 combines with J gene TRBJ2-5, with 7 bases identical to TRBD1. The CDR3 contains 16 residues. Per the germline V gene, CDR1 is SGDLS and CDR2 is YYNGEE. V lost 4 bases, J lost 2 bases, and 11 bases stayed unmatched. The CDR3, as DNA: TGTGCCAGCAGCAAAGGGATGGGGACAGCTCAAGAGACCCAGTACTTC. Amino acids: CASSKGMGTAQETQYF. Based on the CDR3 plus reference TRBV9 and TRBJ2-5, the full variable domain is DSGVTQTPKHLITATGQRVTLRCSPRSGDLSVYWYQQSLDQGLQFLIQYYNGEERAKGNILERFSAQQFPDLHSELNLSSLELGDSALYFCASSKGMGTAQETQYFGPGTRLLVL.

The chain couples TRBV7-6 to TRBJ2-7, with a tentative D call TRBD2 (6 bases). There are 12 residues in the CDR3. Deletions cut 5 bases from V and 6 bases from J, with 11 bases between. The germline CDR1 and CDR2 sequences are SGHVS and FNYEAQ. CDR3 region: CASSPNGGEQYF. DNA for the CDR3: TGTGCCAGCAGCCCCAACGGGGGCGAGCAGTACTTC.

Only one count was recorded for this clonotype. At one of its ends the junction is not consistent with the germline gene, which may arise from a read error. V gene TRBV5-1 combines with J gene TRBJ2-7; maybe TRBD2 (8 bases). The CDR3 loop spans 17 amino acids. Germline V gene sequence: CDR1 SGHRS, CDR2 YFSETQ. This CDR3 is CASSSPTGGAGGYEQYF. The CDR3 DNA sequence: TGTGCCAGCAGCTCTCCCACCGGGGGGGCAGGGGGCTACGAGCAGTACTTC.

The CDR3 region is CSARGTSGDSYEQYF. CDR3 nucleotides: TGCAGTGCTAGAGGTACTAGCGGGGACTCCTACGAGCAGTACTTC. J is TRBJ2-7 and V is TRBV20-1; TRBD2 agrees at 10 bases. Germline CDR1 is DFQATT and CDR2 is SNEGSKA (reference sequence). The CDR3 covers 15 residues. V lost 1 base to trimming and J lost 0 bases; unmatched junction nucleotides: 3.

This clonotype was seen repeatedly, ten times or more. This chain joins TRBV2 and TRBJ1-5; the D gene is possibly TRBD1 (5 bases). CDR3 length equals 16 residues. The V end lost 7 bases, the J end lost 1 base, and 17 bases lay between the germline ends. Germline CDR1 SNHLY, CDR2 FYNNEI. CDR3 region: CASTRGAEVSNQPQHF. The CDR3, as DNA: TGTGCCAGCACCCGGGGCGCTGAGGTCAGCAATCAGCCCCAGCATTTT. Together with reference TRBV2 and TRBJ1-5, the CDR3 gives the full variable domain: EPEVTQTPSHQVTQMGQEVILRCVPISNHLYFYWYRQILGQKVEFLVSFYNNEISEKSEIFDDQFSVERPDGSNFTLKIRSTKLEDSAMYFCASTRGAEVSNQPQHFGDGTRLSIL.

The chain recombines TRBV7-2 with TRBJ2-7; 7 nucleotides agree with TRBD2. CDR1 and CDR2 from the germline V gene are SGHTA and FQGNSA. J lost 6 bases, V lost 1 base, and 6 bases had no gene match. This CDR3 spans 14 amino acids. In DNA, the CDR3 is TGTGCCAGCAGCTTAGATAGCTCGGGAGGCGAGCAGTACTTC. This sequence encodes CASSLDSSGGEQYF.

This clonotype was seen more than once but under ten times. This rearrangement joins TRBV24-1 to TRBJ2-7, with TRBD1 matching 8 bases. After removal of 3 bases from V and 5 bases from J, the junction contained 11 bases not matched to a gene. There are 16 residues in the CDR3. Germline loops: CDR1 KGHDR, CDR2 SFDVKD. This CDR3 is CATSDGRGRGIDEQYF. The CDR3 region has the DNA TGTGCCACCAGTGATGGCAGGGGGCGCGGGATAGACGAGCAGTACTTC.

This clonotype was counted only a few times. The V gene is TRBV7-9, the J gene TRBJ2-5, with D perhaps TRBD1 (5 bases). CDR3 length equals 13 residues. V shed 3 bases and J shed 5 bases, with 10 bases lying between them. Germline lookup yields CDR1 SEHNR and CDR2 FQNEAQ (reference sequence). CDR3 residues: CASSFDSRETQYF. Here the CDR3 DNA reads TGTGCCAGCAGCTTCGACAGCAGGGAGACCCAGTACTTC.